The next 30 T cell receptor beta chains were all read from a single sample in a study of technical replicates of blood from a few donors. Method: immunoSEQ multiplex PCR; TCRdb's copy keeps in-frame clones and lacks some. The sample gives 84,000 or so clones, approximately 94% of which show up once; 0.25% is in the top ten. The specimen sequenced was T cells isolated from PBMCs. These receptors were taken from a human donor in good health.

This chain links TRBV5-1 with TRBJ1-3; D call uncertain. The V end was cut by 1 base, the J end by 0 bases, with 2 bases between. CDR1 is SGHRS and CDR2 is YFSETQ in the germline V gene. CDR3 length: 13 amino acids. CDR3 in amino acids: CASSLYSGNTIYF. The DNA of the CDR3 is TGCGCCAGCAGCTTGTACTCTGGAAACACCATATATTTT.

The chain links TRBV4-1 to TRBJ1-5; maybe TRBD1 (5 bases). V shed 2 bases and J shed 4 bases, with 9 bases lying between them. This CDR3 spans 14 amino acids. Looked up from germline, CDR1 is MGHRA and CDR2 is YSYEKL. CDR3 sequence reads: CASSQTSGNQPQHF. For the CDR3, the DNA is TGCGCCAGCAGCCAAACCTCAGGGAATCAGCCCCAGCATTTT.

CDR3 in DNA: TGTGCCAGTAGTTCGGGAGGGGGCCCGAACGAGCAGTACTTC. As protein: CASSSGGGPNEQYF. The chain uses TRBV19 and TRBJ2-7; D is possibly TRBD2 (8 bases). From germline, CDR1 is LNHDA and CDR2 SQIVND (reference sequence). The CDR3 length is 14 residues. Trimming left V 5 bases short and J 5 bases short, with 16 bases between.

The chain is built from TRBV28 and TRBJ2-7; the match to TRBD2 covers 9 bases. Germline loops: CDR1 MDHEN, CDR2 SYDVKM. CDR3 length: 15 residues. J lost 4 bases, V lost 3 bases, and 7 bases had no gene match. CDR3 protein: CASSFSTSGVYEQYF. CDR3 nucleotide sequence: TGTGCCAGCAGTTTCTCGACTAGCGGAGTTTACGAGCAGTACTTC. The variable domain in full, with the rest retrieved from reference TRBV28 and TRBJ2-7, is DVKVTQSSRYLVKRTGEKVFLECVQDMDHENMFWYRQDPGLGLRLIYFSYDVKMKEKGDIPEGYSVSREKKERFSLILESASTNQTSMYLCASSFSTSGVYEQYFGPGTRLTVT.

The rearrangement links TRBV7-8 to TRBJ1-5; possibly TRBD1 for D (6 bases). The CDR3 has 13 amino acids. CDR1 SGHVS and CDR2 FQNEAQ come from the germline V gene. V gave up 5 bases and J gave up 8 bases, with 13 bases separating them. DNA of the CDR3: TGTGCCAGCAGCCCACAGGGTAAGGAGCCCCAGCATTTT. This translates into CASSPQGKEPQHF.

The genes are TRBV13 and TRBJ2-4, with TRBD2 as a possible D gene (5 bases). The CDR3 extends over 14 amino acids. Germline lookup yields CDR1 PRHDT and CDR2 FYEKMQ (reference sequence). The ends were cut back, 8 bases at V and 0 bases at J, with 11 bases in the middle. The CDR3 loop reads CASAAVLAKNIQYF. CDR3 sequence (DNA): TGTGCCAGCGCAGCGGTCTTAGCCAAAAACATTCAGTACTTC.

This CDR3 reads CASGPGASYNEQFF. The CDR3 nucleotides are TGTGCCAGCGGTCCAGGGGCGTCCTACAATGAGCAGTTCTTC. The gene calls are TRBV27 and TRBJ2-1, with TRBD1 as a possible D gene (6 bases). This CDR3 has 14 amino acids. Germline V gives CDR1 MNHEY, CDR2 SMNVEV (reference sequence). Deletions cut 8 bases from V and 1 base from J, with 12 bases between.

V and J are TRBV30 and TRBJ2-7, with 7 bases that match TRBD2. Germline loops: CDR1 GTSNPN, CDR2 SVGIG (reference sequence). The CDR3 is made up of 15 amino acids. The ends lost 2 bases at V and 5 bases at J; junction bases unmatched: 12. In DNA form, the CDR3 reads TGTGCCTGGAGTTCACCTCGGGGGGTCTTCAACGAGCAGTACTTC. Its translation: CAWSSPRGVFNEQYF.

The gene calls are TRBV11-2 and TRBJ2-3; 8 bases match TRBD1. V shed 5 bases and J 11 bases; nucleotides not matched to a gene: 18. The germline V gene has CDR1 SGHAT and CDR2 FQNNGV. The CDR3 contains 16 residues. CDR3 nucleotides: TGTGCCAGCAGCCCCTCTCCCCGCAGGACACAGGGGGGGCAGTATTTT. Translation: CASSPSPRRTQGGQYF.

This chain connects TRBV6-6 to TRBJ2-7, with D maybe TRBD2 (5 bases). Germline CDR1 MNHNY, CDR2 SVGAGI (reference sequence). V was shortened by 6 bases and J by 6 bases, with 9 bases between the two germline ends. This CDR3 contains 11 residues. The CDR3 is CASRRGIEQYF. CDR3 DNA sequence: TGTGCCAGCAGGAGAGGGATCGAGCAGTACTTC.

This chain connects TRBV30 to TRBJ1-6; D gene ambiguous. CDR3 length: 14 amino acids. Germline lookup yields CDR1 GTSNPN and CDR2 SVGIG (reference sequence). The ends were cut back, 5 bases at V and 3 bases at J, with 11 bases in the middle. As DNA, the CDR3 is TGTGCCTGGGCTAGAGAGGTCTATAATTCACCCCTCCACTTT. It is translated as CAWAREVYNSPLHF.

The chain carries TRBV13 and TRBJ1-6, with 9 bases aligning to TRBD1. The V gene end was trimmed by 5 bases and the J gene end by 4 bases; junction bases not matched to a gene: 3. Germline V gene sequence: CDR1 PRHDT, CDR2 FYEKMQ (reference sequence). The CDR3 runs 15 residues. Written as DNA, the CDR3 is TGTGCCAGCAGCCACGGGACAGGGTATAATTCACCCCTCCACTTT. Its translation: CASSHGTGYNSPLHF.

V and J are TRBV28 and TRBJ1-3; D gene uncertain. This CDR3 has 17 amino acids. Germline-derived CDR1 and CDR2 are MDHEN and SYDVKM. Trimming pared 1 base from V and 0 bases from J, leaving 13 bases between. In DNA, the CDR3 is TGTGCCAGCAGTTTATTCACCCCCGGGTTCTCTGGAAACACCATATATTTT. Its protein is CASSLFTPGFSGNTIYF. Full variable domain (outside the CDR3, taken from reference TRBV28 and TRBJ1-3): DVKVTQSSRYLVKRTGEKVFLECVQDMDHENMFWYRQDPGLGLRLIYFSYDVKMKEKGDIPEGYSVSREKKERFSLILESASTNQTSMYLCASSLFTPGFSGNTIYFGEGSWLTVV.

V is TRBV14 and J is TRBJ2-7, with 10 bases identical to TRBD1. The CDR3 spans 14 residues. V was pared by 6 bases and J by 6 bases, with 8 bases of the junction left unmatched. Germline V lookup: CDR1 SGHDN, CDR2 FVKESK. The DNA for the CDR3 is TGTGCCAGCAGGCAGACCGGGACAGGGGTCGAGCAGTACTTC. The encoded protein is CASRQTGTGVEQYF.

CDR3 nucleotides: TGTGCCAGCAGCGTCCTACCAGGTTCCTACAATGAGCAGTTCTTC. Translating gives CASSVLPGSYNEQFF. J is TRBJ2-1 and V is TRBV5-4; D is ambiguous. In germline, CDR1 is SGHNT, CDR2 YYREEE (reference sequence). The germline V and J ends were trimmed by 4 bases and 1 base, with 12 bases remaining between them. The CDR3 runs to 15 residues.

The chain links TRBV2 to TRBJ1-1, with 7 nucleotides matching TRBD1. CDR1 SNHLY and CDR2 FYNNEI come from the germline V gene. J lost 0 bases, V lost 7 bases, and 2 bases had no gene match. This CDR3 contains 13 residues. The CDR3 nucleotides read TGTGCCAGCAAGGACAGGCTGAACACTGAAGCTTTCTTT. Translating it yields CASKDRLNTEAFF. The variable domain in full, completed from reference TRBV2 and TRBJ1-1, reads EPEVTQTPSHQVTQMGQEVILRCVPISNHLYFYWYRQILGQKVEFLVSFYNNEISEKSEIFDDQFSVERPDGSNFTLKIRSTKLEDSAMYFCASKDRLNTEAFFGQGTRLTVV.

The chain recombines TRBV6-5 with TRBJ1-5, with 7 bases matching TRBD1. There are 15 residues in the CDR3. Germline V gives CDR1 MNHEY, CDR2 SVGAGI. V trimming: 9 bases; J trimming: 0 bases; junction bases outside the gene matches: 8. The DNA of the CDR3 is TGTGCCAGTTCAGGGGGGCCCGATAGCAATCAGCCCCAGCATTTT. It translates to CASSGGPDSNQPQHF.

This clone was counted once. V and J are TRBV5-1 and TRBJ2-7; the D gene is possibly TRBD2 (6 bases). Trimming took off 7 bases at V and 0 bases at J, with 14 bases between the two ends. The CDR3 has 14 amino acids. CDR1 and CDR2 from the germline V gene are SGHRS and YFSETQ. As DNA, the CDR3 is TGCGCCAGCTCCGCGGGAATAAGCTCCTACGAGCAGTACTTC. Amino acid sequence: CASSAGISSYEQYF. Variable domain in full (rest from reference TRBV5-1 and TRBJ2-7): KAGVTQTPRYLIKTRGQQVTLSCSPISGHRSVSWYQQTPGQGLQFLFEYFSETQRNKGNFPGRFSGRQFSNSRSEMNVSTLELGDSALYLCASSAGISSYEQYFGPGTRLTVT.

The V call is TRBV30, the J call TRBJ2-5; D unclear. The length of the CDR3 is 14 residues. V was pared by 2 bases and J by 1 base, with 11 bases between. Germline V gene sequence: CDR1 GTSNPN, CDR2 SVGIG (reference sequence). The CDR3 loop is CAWSLAESQETQYF. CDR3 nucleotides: TGTGCCTGGAGTTTGGCAGAATCCCAAGAGACCCAGTACTTC. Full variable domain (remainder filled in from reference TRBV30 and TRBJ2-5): SQTIHQWPATLVQPVGSPLSLECTVEGTSNPNLYWYRQAAGRGLQLLFYSVGIGQISSEVPQNLSASRPQDRQFILSSKKLLLSDSGFYLCAWSLAESQETQYFGPGTRLLVL.

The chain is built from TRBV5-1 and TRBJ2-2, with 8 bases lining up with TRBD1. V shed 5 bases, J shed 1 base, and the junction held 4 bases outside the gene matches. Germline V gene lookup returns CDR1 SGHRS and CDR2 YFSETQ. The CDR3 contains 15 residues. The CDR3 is CASRPGQGNTGELFF. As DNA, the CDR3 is TGCGCCAGCAGACCAGGACAGGGGAACACCGGGGAGCTGTTTTTT.

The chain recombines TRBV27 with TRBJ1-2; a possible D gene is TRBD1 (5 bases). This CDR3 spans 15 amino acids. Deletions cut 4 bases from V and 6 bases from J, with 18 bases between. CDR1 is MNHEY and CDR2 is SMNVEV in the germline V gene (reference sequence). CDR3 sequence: CASSSPGREVDGYTF. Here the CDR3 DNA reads TGTGCCAGCAGTTCGCCCGGCAGGGAGGTCGATGGCTACACCTTC.

The CDR3: CASSLDVGRVEQYF. The CDR3 DNA reads as TGTGCCAGCAGCTTAGATGTTGGGCGGGTCGAGCAGTACTTC. The genes are TRBV11-3 and TRBJ2-7; D perhaps matches TRBD2 (5 bases). The V end was cut by 0 bases, the J end by 6 bases, with 12 bases between. Germline loops: CDR1 SGHNT, CDR2 YENEEA. This CDR3 is built from 14 residues.

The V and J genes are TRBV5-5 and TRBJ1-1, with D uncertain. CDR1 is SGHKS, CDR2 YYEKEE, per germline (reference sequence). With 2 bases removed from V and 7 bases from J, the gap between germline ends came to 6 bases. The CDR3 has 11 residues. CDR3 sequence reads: CASSLQFEAFF. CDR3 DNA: TGTGCCAGCAGCTTACAGTTTGAAGCTTTCTTT.

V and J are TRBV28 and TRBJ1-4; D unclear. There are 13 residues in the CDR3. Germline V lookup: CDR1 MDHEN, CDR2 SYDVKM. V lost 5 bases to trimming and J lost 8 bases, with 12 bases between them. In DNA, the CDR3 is TGTGCCAGCAGTAAGCATGTACAGGAAAAACTGTTTTTT. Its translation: CASSKHVQEKLFF.

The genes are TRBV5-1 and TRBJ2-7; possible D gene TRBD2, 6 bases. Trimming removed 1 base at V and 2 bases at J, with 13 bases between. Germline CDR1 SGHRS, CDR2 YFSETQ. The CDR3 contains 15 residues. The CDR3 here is CASSLFLGGTYEQYF. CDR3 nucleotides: TGCGCCAGCAGCTTGTTTTTGGGGGGTACCTACGAGCAGTACTTC.

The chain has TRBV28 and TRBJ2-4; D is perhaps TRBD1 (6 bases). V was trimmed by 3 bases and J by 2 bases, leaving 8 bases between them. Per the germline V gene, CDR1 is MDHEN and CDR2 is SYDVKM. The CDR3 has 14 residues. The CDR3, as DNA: TGTGCCAGCAGTTTGGGGACACCCAAAAACATTCAGTACTTC. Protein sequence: CASSLGTPKNIQYF.

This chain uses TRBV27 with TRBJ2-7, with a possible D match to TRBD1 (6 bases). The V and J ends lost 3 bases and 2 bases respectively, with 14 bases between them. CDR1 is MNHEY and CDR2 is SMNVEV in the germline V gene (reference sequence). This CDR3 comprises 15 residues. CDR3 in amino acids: CASSFRDISTYEQYF. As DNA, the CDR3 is TGTGCCAGCAGTTTCCGGGACATAAGTACCTACGAGCAGTACTTC.

Here the CDR3 reads CASSLDGTSGWYEQYF. In DNA, the CDR3 is TGTGCCAGCAGTTTAGATGGGACTAGCGGGTGGTACGAGCAGTACTTC. The chain carries TRBV27 and TRBJ2-7, with 12 bases lining up with TRBD2. This CDR3 has 16 amino acids. The germline V gene has CDR1 MNHEY and CDR2 SMNVEV (reference sequence). V lost 2 bases to trimming and J lost 4 bases; unmatched junction nucleotides: 6.

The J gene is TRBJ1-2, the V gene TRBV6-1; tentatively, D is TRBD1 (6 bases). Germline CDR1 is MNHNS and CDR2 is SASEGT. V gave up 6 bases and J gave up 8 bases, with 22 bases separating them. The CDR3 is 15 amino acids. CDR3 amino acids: CASRSTGNLVLGYTF. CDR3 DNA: TGTGCCAGCAGGTCGACAGGCAACCTAGTACTCGGCTACACCTTC.

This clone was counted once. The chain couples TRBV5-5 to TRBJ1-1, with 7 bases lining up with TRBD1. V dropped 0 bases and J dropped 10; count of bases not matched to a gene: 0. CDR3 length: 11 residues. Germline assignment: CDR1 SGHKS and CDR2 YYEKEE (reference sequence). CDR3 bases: TGTGCCAGCAGCTTGGACAGGGGAGCTTTCTTT. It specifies CASSLDRGAFF.